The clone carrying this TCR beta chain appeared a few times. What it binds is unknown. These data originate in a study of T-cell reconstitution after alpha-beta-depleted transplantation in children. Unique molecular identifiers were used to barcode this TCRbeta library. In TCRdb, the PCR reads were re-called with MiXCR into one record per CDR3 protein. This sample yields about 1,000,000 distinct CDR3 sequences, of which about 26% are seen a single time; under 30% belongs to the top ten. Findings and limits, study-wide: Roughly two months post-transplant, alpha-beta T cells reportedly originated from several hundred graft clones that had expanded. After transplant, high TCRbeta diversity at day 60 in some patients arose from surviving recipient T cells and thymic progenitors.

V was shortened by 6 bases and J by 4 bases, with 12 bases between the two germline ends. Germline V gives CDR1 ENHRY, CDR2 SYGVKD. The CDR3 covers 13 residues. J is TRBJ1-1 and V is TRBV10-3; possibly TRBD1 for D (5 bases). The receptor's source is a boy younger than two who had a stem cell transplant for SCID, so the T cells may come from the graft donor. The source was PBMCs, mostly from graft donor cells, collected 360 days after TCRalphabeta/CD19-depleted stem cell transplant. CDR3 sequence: CAIRRGEGTEAFF. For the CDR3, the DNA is TGTGCCATCAGGAGAGGGGAGGGCACTGAAGCTTTCTTT.